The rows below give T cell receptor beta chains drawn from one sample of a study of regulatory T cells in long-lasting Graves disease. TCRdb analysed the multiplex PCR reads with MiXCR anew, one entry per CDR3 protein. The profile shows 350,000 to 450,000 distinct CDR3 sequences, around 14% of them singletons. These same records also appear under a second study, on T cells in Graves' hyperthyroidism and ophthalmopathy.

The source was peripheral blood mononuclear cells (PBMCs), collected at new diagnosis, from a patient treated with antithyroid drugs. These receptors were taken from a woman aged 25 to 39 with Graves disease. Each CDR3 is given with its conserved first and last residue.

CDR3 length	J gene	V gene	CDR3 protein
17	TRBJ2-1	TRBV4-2	CASSQGALAGVGYEQFF
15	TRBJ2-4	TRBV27	CASSLLPLAKNIQYF
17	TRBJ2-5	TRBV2	CASSDRTSGRPGETQYF
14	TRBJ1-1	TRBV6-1	CASSPPQVGLGVFF
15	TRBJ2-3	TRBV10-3	CAIGTSGRATDTQYF
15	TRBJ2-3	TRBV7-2	CASSLESSGTDTQYF
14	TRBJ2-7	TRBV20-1	CSAGGQGAVREQYF
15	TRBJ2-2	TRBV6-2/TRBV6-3	CASTLAGVNTGELFF
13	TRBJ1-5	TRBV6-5	CASSYAVYQPQHF
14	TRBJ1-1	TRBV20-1	CSARDRQGAATAFF
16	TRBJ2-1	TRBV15	CATSRTAGGSYNEQFF
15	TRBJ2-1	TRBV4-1	CASRPLAVSYNEQFF
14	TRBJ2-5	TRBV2	CASSDRRLVETQYF
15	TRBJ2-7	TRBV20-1	CSAFAEEGWSYEQYF
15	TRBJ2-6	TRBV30	CAWTATSSGANVLTF
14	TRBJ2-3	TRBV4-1	CASSQGEAVATQYF
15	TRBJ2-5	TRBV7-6	CASSSLRPGGETQYF
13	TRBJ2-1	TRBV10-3	CAITDRGVYEQFF
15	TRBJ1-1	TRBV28	CASSSAGEGSTEAFF
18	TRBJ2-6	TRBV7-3	CASSLTDPRENGANVLTF
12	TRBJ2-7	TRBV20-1	CSASGILDEQYF
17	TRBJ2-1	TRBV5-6	CASSPLGGAEIYNEQFF
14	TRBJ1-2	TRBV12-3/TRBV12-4	CASSLGLRSYGYTF
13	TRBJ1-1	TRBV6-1	CASSEAGRTEAFF
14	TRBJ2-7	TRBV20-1	CSALSTLRVGEQYF
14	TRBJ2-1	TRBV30	CAWSPRGSYNEQFF
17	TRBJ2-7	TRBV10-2	CASRAFASVRSSYEQYF
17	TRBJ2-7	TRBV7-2	CASSPSARLRKSYEQYF
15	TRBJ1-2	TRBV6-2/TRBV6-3	CASSYLGRRQDGYTF
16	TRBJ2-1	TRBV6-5	CASSYPRESAYNEQFF
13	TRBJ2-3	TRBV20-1	CSGRLAGTDTQYF
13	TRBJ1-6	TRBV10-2	CASSDYPNSPLHF
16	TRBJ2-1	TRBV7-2	CASSLILAGGDNEQFF
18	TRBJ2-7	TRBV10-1	CASSEVGHTLGITYEQYF
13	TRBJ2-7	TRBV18	CASATESSYEQYF
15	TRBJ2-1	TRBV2	CASSPTSVSYNEQFF
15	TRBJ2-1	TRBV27	CASSFLQRSYNEQFF
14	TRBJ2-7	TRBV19	CASSNSGRGYEQYF
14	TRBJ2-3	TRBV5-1	CASSLAGRTDTQYF
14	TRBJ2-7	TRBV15	CATSRWGPPYEQYF
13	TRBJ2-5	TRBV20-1	CSAERTGSETQYF
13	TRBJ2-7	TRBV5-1	CASRMGPSYEQYF
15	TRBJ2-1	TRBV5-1	CASSTLAESYNEQFF
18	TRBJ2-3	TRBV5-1	CASSPSSGTSGGTDTQYF